A single sample gave rise to the 22 T cell receptor beta chains below, sequenced in a study of blood T cell repertoires in COVID-19. Profiled with immunoSEQ multiplex PCR; TCRdb holds only in-frame clones, not every one. Of about 420,000 clones listed, over 85% are singletons. The sample taken for sequencing was peripheral blood. These TCRs come from a man younger than 35 with COVID-19, enrolled during active disease.

The chain employs TRBV7-2 and TRBJ2-1, with TRBD2 matching over 8 bases. Germline CDR1 SGHTA, CDR2 FQGNSA. CDR3 length equals 16 residues. V dropped 5 bases and J dropped 3; count of bases not matched to a gene: 9. For the CDR3, the DNA is TGTGCCAGCAGCCCCACCCGGCTAGCGGGCTACAATGAGCAGTTCTTC. This gives the protein CASSPTRLAGYNEQFF.

The rearrangement links TRBV10-2 to TRBJ1-6; 9 nucleotides line up with TRBD1. Trimming removed 2 bases from V and 8 bases from J; junction bases left unmatched: 13. CDR3 length: 18 amino acids. Looked up from germline, CDR1 is WSHSY and CDR2 is SAAADI. CDR3 nucleotide sequence: TGCGCCAGCAGTGAGGTTTACGGGACAGGGAGTCTGGATTCACCCCTCCACTTT. Its translation is CASSEVYGTGSLDSPLHF.

This clone showed up just a few times. This rearrangement joins TRBV4-1 to TRBJ1-5; tentative D call: TRBD1 (6 bases). V was pared by 1 base and J by 5 bases, with 18 bases between. CDR1 and CDR2 (germline): MGHRA, YSYEKL. The CDR3 has 17 amino acids. The CDR3 region has the DNA TGCGCCAGCAGCCAAGCCGCCGGGGGGACAAGGGATCAGCCCCAGCATTTT. This gives the protein CASSQAAGGTRDQPQHF.

This clone has a single count. The rearrangement uses TRBV2 and TRBJ2-1, with 8 bases matching TRBD2. Germline CDR1 reads SNHLY; CDR2 reads FYNNEI. The CDR3 sequence is 15 residues long. With V trimmed by 6 bases and J by 5 bases, 9 bases remained unmatched. Written as DNA, the CDR3 is TGTGCCAGCAGCTCAAGGGGGACTAGAGACAATGAGCAGTTCTTC. Translated, it gives CASSSRGTRDNEQFF.

A single count supports this clone. The chain combines TRBV30 with TRBJ2-1; 8 nucleotides line up with TRBD2. CDR3 size: 15 residues. V lost 0 bases and J lost 5; bases outside the gene matches: 6. Germline CDR1 GTSNPN, CDR2 SVGIG (reference sequence). The DNA for the CDR3 is TGTGCCTGGAGTGTAGGAGTAGCGGGACACAATGAGCAGTTCTTC. This translates into CAWSVGVAGHNEQFF.

The rearrangement links TRBV6-1 to TRBJ2-1; weak D call: TRBD2 (7 bases). V was pared by 2 bases and J by 8 bases, with 19 bases between. CDR1 and CDR2 from the germline V gene are MNHNS and SASEGT. The CDR3 sequence is 16 residues long. The CDR3 coding sequence is TGTGCCAGCAGTGAAAGTTGGGGGGGCCCTATCGATGAGCAGTTCTTC. This sequence encodes CASSESWGGPIDEQFF.

The gene calls are TRBV3-1 (or the pseudogene TRBV3-2) and TRBJ2-1, with 8 bases that match TRBD2. V shed 3 bases, J shed 4 bases, and the junction held 11 bases outside the gene matches. The CDR3 length is 17 residues. CDR1 is LGHDT, CDR2 YNNKEL, per germline (reference sequence). Here the CDR3 DNA reads TGTGCCAGCAGCCATTCGGGAACTAGCGGTTATTACAATGAGCAGTTCTTC. Encoded protein: CASSHSGTSGYYNEQFF.

The CDR3 DNA reads as TGTGCCATCAGGGGAATGGAGGGGAGGGCAGATACGCAGTATTTT. As protein: CAIRGMEGRADTQYF. The V and J genes are TRBV10-3 and TRBJ2-3, with TRBD2 identical over 7 bases. CDR3 size: 15 residues. Germline loops: CDR1 ENHRY, CDR2 SYGVKD. V was clipped by 6 bases and J by 4 bases; unmatched bases: 10.

This clone was recorded once. The CDR3 nucleotides read TGTGCCAGCAGCCCTAATAGCGGCCCGAACACCGGGGAGCTGTTTTTT. It yields the protein CASSPNSGPNTGELFF. The V and J genes are TRBV3-1 (or the pseudogene TRBV3-2) and TRBJ2-2, with TRBD2 as a possible D gene (6 bases). V dropped 4 bases and J dropped 0 bases, with 12 bases sitting between them. The CDR3 extends over 16 amino acids. Germline-derived CDR1 and CDR2 are LGHDT and YNNKEL (reference sequence).

The rearrangement uses TRBV24-1 and TRBJ2-1; D unclear. V was pared by 0 bases and J by 8 bases, with 4 bases between. The CDR3 length is 12 residues. The germline V gene has CDR1 KGHDR and CDR2 SFDVKD. As DNA, the CDR3 is TGTGCCACCAGTGATTTGACACATGAGCAGTTCTTC. It encodes CATSDLTHEQFF.

About this clone itself: In the same sample, other DNA sequences code for this CDR3. The rearrangement joins TRBV3-1 (or the pseudogene TRBV3-2) to TRBJ2-2; D gene ambiguous. The CDR3 is 14 amino acids. Germline assignment: CDR1 LGHDT and CDR2 YNNKEL (reference sequence). V gave up 1 base and J gave up 1 base, with 4 bases separating them. The DNA of the CDR3 is TGTGCCAGCAGCCAAGTTAGGAACACCGGGGAGCTGTTTTTT. Translated: CASSQVRNTGELFF.

This rearrangement joins TRBV5-5 to TRBJ2-7, with 7 positions matching TRBD1. The CDR3 is 14 residues long. The trim removed 0 bases at V and 5 bases at J, leaving 5 bases unmatched. Per germline, CDR1 SGHKS and CDR2 YYEKEE (reference sequence). The CDR3 protein is CASSLGQGLDEQYF. CDR3 bases: TGTGCCAGCAGCTTGGGACAGGGATTAGACGAGCAGTACTTC.

This chain connects TRBV3-1 (or the pseudogene TRBV3-2) to TRBJ2-1, with 7 bases lining up with TRBD2. The CDR3 runs to 14 residues. Germline CDR1 LGHDT, CDR2 YNNKEL (reference sequence). The trim removed 3 bases at V and 7 bases at J, leaving 6 bases unmatched. The CDR3 spells CASSHQGGPNEQFF. Here the CDR3 DNA reads TGTGCCAGCAGCCACCAGGGAGGGCCAAATGAGCAGTTCTTC.

This chain links TRBV5-1 with TRBJ2-2; D may be TRBD1 (6 bases). Germline V lookup: CDR1 SGHRS, CDR2 YFSETQ. V was clipped by 9 bases and J by 0 bases, with 15 bases between them. The CDR3 spans 15 residues. The CDR3 sequence: CAITNRAPNTGELFF. CDR3 coding DNA: TGCGCCATCACGAACAGGGCCCCGAACACCGGGGAGCTGTTTTTT.

This chain joins TRBV29-1 and TRBJ2-2; maybe TRBD2 (6 bases). This CDR3 has 13 residues. Trimming stripped 4 bases from V and 5 bases from J, with 11 bases between. Germline V gene sequence: CDR1 SQVTM, CDR2 ANQGSEA. This chain's CDR3 is CSVVGSSTGELFF. The CDR3 bases are TGCAGCGTTGTCGGGAGCAGTACCGGGGAGCTGTTTTTT.

The rearrangement uses TRBV4-1 and TRBJ2-1; 8 positions agree with TRBD2. V trimming: 4 bases; J trimming: 9 bases; junction bases outside the gene matches: 14. Per the germline V gene, CDR1 is MGHRA and CDR2 is YSYEKL. This CDR3 contains 16 residues. CDR3 in amino acids: CASSRVTPGLDAEQFF. In DNA, the CDR3 is TGCGCCAGCAGCCGAGTAACACCGGGACTAGATGCTGAGCAGTTCTTC.

The genes are TRBV30 and TRBJ1-3, with D possibly being TRBD1 (5 bases). The CDR3 is made up of 14 amino acids. V was pared by 0 bases and J by 4 bases, with 10 bases between. Per the germline V gene, CDR1 is GTSNPN and CDR2 is SVGIG (reference sequence). CDR3 coding DNA: TGTGCCTGGAGTGTACAGGCAGAGGGAAACACCATATATTTT. It encodes CAWSVQAEGNTIYF.

The gene calls are TRBV4-1 and TRBJ1-5, with D uncertain. V was pared by 0 bases and J by 3 bases, with 9 bases between. Germline V CDR1 and CDR2: MGHRA, YSYEKL. CDR3 length: 15 residues. The CDR3 DNA is TGCGCCAGCAGCCAAGATGGGAGTGACAATCAGCCCCAGCATTTT. This encodes CASSQDGSDNQPQHF.

The chain couples TRBV6-5 to TRBJ2-5; no definite D call. The V gene's germline CDR1 is MNHEY and CDR2 SVGAGI. This CDR3 contains 13 residues. Trimming stripped 2 bases from V and 0 bases from J, with 4 bases between. The CDR3 coding sequence is TGTGCCAGCAGTTACAGCAACCAAGAGACCCAGTACTTC. It yields the protein CASSYSNQETQYF.

The V call is TRBV4-2, the J call TRBJ1-2, with D tentatively TRBD1 (5 bases). There are 16 residues in the CDR3. V lost 3 bases and J 3 bases, leaving 17 bases between the germline ends. Germline loops: CDR1 LGHNA, CDR2 YNFKEQ. CDR3 loop: CASSQQVGGLDYGYTF. Written as DNA, the CDR3 is TGTGCCAGCAGCCAGCAAGTCGGGGGATTGGACTATGGCTACACCTTC.

J is TRBJ1-3 and V is TRBV7-8, with 9 bases fitting TRBD1. Germline lookup yields CDR1 SGHVS and CDR2 FQNEAQ. This CDR3 has 16 amino acids. The ends lost 1 base at V and 8 bases at J; junction bases unmatched: 9. CDR3 in DNA: TGTGCCAGCAGCTTAGTGGTTACAGGGGGCGCCTACACCATATATTTT. This codes for CASSLVVTGGAYTIYF. The complete variable domain, with remaining parts taken from reference TRBV7-8 and TRBJ1-3, reads GAGVSQSPRYKVAKRGQDVALRCDPISGHVSLFWYQQALGQGPEFLTYFQNEAQLDKSGLPSDRFFAERPEGSVSTLKIQRTQQEDSAVYLCASSLVVTGGAYTIYFGEGSWLTVV.

This sequence joins TRBV6-5 and TRBJ1-1; D unresolved. Trimming shortened V by 7 bases and J by 0 bases, and 3 bases separated the two germline ends. In germline, CDR1 is MNHEY, CDR2 SVGAGI. The CDR3 is 11 amino acids. In nucleotides, the CDR3 is TGTGCCAGCACCATGAACACTGAAGCTTTCTTT. Protein product: CASTMNTEAFF.